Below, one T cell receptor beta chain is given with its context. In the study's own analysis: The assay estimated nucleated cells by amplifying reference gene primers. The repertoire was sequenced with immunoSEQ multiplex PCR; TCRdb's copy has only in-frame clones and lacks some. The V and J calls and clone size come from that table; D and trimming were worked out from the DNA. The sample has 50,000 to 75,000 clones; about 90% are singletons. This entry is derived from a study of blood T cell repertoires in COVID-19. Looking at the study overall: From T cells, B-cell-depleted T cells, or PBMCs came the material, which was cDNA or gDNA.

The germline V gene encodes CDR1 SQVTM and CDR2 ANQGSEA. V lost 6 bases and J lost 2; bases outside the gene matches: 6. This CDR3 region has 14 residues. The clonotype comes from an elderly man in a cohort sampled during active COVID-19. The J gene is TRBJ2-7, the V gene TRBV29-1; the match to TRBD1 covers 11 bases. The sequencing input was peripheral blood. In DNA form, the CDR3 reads TGCAGCGTCGCACAGGGACAGGGGGCCTACGAGCAGTACTTC. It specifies CSVAQGQGAYEQYF.